What follows are 31 T cell receptor beta chains derived from one specimen sequenced in a study of spatial heterogeneity in lung cancer. TCRdb processed the 5' RACE reads anew with MiXCR; each CDR3 protein has one entry. The table has around 37,000 distinct CDR3 sequences, less than 9% seen once; the top ten hold 29%. Stated time point: sample taken at primary tumor resection. This sample comprised PBMCs, obtained at surgery. Receptor source: a female donor with early-stage non-small cell lung cancer.

The V gene is TRBV3-1, the J gene TRBJ2-6; D is uncertain. The V and J ends lost 0 bases and 13 bases respectively, with 16 bases between them. CDR1 and CDR2 from the germline V gene are LGHDT and YNNKEL (reference sequence). The CDR3 runs 15 residues. The CDR3 protein is CASSQDQGQLRVLTF. CDR3 sequence (DNA): TGTGCCAGCAGCCAAGATCAAGGGCAGCTCCGGGTCCTGACTTTC.

This clonotype has a count of ten or more. The chain has TRBV19 and TRBJ2-5; TRBD2 is a possible D gene (5 bases). Germline values: CDR1 LNHDA, CDR2 SQIVND (reference sequence). The CDR3 has 15 amino acids. Trimming took 3 bases from V and 1 from J, leaving 12 bases between them. CDR3 amino acids: CASSIPGMGQETQYF. CDR3 DNA: TGTGCCAGTAGTATCCCGGGGATGGGCCAAGAGACCCAGTACTTC.

On this clonotype itself: A read error may be the cause here, since a much bigger clone is one base away. V and J are TRBV12-3 or TRBV12-4 and TRBJ2-3, with no clear D. The CDR3 is 14 amino acids. CDR3 sequence: CASSSWLGPDMQYF. CDR3 nucleotides: TGTGCCAGCAGTTCTTGGTTAGGGCCAGATATGCAGTATTTT.

The chain carries TRBV7-9 and TRBJ1-1, with D hard to call. CDR3 size: 15 residues. With 4 bases removed from V and 0 bases from J, the gap between germline ends came to 12 bases. The germline V gene has CDR1 SEHNR and CDR2 FQNEAQ (reference sequence). The CDR3 region is CASSSSFGVNTEAFF. CDR3 sequence (DNA): TGTGCCAGCAGCTCAAGTTTTGGGGTGAACACTGAAGCTTTCTTT.

This clonotype was seen at least ten times. The rearrangement uses TRBV6-5 and TRBJ2-6; tentatively, D is TRBD1 (5 bases). The V and J ends lost 5 bases and 0 bases respectively, with 8 bases between them. CDR3 length: 15 amino acids. CDR1 is MNHEY, CDR2 SVGAGI, per germline. This CDR3 is CASSPDISGANVLTF. CDR3 nucleotide sequence: TGTGCCAGCAGTCCGGACATCTCTGGGGCCAACGTCCTGACTTTC.

This clonotype came up many times. The chain carries TRBV19 and TRBJ1-5; D remains ambiguous. This CDR3 contains 16 residues. With 6 bases removed from V and 0 bases from J, the gap between germline ends came to 15 bases. CDR1 and CDR2 from the germline V gene are LNHDA and SQIVND (reference sequence). The CDR3 DNA reads as TGTGCCAGTAGCCCCCTTCGGGGTTATAGCAATCAGCCCCAGCATTTT. Residues: CASSPLRGYSNQPQHF. The full variable domain, rest sourced from reference TRBV19 and TRBJ1-5, is DGGITQSPKYLFRKEGQNVTLSCEQNLNHDAMYWYRQDPGQGLRLIYYSQIVNDFQKGDIAEGYSVSREKKESFPLTVTSAQKNPTAFYLCASSPLRGYSNQPQHFGDGTRLSIL.

The chain recombines TRBV6-2 or TRBV6-3 with TRBJ1-2; D not resolved. The CDR3 has 11 amino acids. In germline, CDR1 is MNHEY, CDR2 SVGEGT. V lost 11 bases, J lost 8 bases, and 15 bases lay in between. The CDR3 bases are TGTGCCCTCAGAGACGGCGGAGGCTACACCTTC. It codes for CALRDGGGYTF.

At least ten counts were recorded for this clonotype. The chain joins TRBV6-2 or TRBV6-3 to TRBJ1-2; no definite D call. CDR1 MNHEY and CDR2 SVGEGT come from the germline V gene. The CDR3 length is 14 residues. The V gene lost 2 bases and the J gene lost 5 bases, with 12 bases spanning the gap. The CDR3: CASSYNPQTYGYTF. In nucleotides, the CDR3 is TGTGCCAGCAGTTACAATCCACAGACGTATGGCTACACCTTC.

There are many counts of this clonotype. The chain has TRBV3-1 and TRBJ1-1; the D is unclear. Trimming pared 4 bases from V and 7 bases from J, leaving 16 bases between. In germline, CDR1 is LGHDT, CDR2 YNNKEL (reference sequence). The CDR3 consists of 14 residues. This CDR3 is CASSPMSQVGEAFF. The DNA for the CDR3 is TGTGCCAGCAGCCCGATGTCCCAAGTCGGTGAAGCTTTCTTT.

This clonotype turned up a few times. The gene calls are TRBV10-3 and TRBJ2-7, with TRBD1 matching 7 bases. Trimming took 0 bases from V and 2 from J; bases not matched to a gene: 7. The V gene's germline CDR1 is ENHRY and CDR2 SYGVKD. The CDR3 covers 16 residues. The CDR3 protein is CAISESEGAGAYEQYF. As DNA, the CDR3 is TGTGCCATCAGTGAGTCTGAGGGGGCAGGGGCCTACGAGCAGTACTTC.

Ten or more counts support this clonotype. The chain recombines TRBV6-5 with TRBJ1-2; D uncertain. The germline gives CDR1 MNHEY, CDR2 SVGAGI. There are 13 residues in the CDR3. Trimming removed 5 bases at V and 2 bases at J, with 9 bases between. In DNA form, the CDR3 reads TGTGCCAGCAGTCGCTCGCGCAACTATGGCTACACCTTC. Encoded protein: CASSRSRNYGYTF.

This clonotype was seen a few times. The rearrangement joins TRBV5-4 to TRBJ2-7; 12 nucleotides agree with TRBD2. The length of the CDR3 is 15 residues. Trimming at V came to 1 base and at J to 5 bases, leaving 4 bases not matched to a gene. In germline, CDR1 is SGHNT, CDR2 YYREEE (reference sequence). The CDR3 here is CASSLRTSGTDEQYF. The CDR3 DNA sequence: TGTGCCAGCAGCTTGAGGACTAGCGGGACCGACGAGCAGTACTTC.

The chain is built from TRBV12-3 or TRBV12-4 and TRBJ2-3, with D hard to call. Trimming stripped 2 bases from V and 9 bases from J, with 9 bases between. This CDR3 has 12 residues. The DNA of the CDR3 is TGTGCCAGCAGTTTACTGTTTCGAACGCAGTATTTT. Protein product: CASSLLFRTQYF.

Here the CDR3 reads CASSPGNGYGYTF. CDR3 bases: TGTGCCAGCAGCCCAGGCAACGGCTATGGCTACACCTTC. The V call is TRBV7-8, the J call TRBJ1-2; D not certain. The V end lost 5 bases, the J end lost 4 bases, and 11 bases lay between the germline ends. The CDR3 covers 13 residues. Per the germline V gene, CDR1 is SGHVS and CDR2 is FQNEAQ.

This clonotype turned up a few times. CDR3 residues: CSAPGDGGYGYTF. DNA of the CDR3: TGCAGTGCCCCCGGGGACGGGGGCTATGGCTACACCTTC. The chain employs TRBV20-1 and TRBJ1-2, with D possibly being TRBD1 (5 bases). Trimming took 6 bases from V and 4 from J, leaving 15 bases between them. CDR1 DFQATT and CDR2 SNEGSKA come from the germline V gene (reference sequence). There are 13 residues in the CDR3.

The chain carries TRBV9 and TRBJ2-2; the D gene is possibly TRBD1 (6 bases). Germline CDR1 and CDR2: SGDLS and YYNGEE. The CDR3 is 15 amino acids. Trimming cost V 3 bases and J 4 bases, with 13 bases left between them. CDR3 amino acids: CASSAQGSPTGELFF. In DNA, the CDR3 is TGTGCCAGCAGCGCACAGGGTTCTCCCACCGGGGAGCTGTTTTTT.

This clonotype was seen ten or more times. The chain combines TRBV11-3 with TRBJ2-2; D uncertain. V lost 4 bases and J 7 bases, leaving 10 bases between the germline ends. The CDR3 is 13 amino acids. Per germline, CDR1 SGHNT and CDR2 YENEEA. The CDR3 region is CASSYSQYGELFF. The CDR3 nucleotides are TGTGCCAGCAGCTATTCCCAGTACGGGGAGCTGTTTTTT. Looking up the rest from reference TRBV11-3 and TRBJ2-2 gives the full variable domain: EAGVVQSPRYKIIEKKQPVAFWCNPISGHNTLYWYLQNLGQGPELLIRYENEEAVDDSQLPKDRFSAERLKGVDSTLKIQPAELGDSAVYLCASSYSQYGELFFGEGSRLTVL.

This clonotype was detected many times. V and J are TRBV20-1 and TRBJ2-2; D unclear. The V and J ends lost 5 bases and 4 bases respectively, with 14 bases between them. The length of the CDR3 is 14 residues. Germline assignment: CDR1 DFQATT and CDR2 SNEGSKA (reference sequence). The CDR3 DNA reads TGCAGTGCTCTTGACACAAGATTCACCGGGGAGCTGTTTTTT. Protein sequence: CSALDTRFTGELFF.

This clonotype has just a few counts. V gene TRBV20-1 combines with J gene TRBJ2-3; 7 bases agree with TRBD1. The CDR3 loop spans 18 amino acids. Germline trimming cut 0 bases from V and 0 bases from J; bases unmatched to any gene: 12. Germline CDR1 is DFQATT and CDR2 is SNEGSKA (reference sequence). CDR3 protein: CSAREDRDFIASTDTQYF. CDR3 nucleotides: TGCAGTGCTAGAGAAGACAGGGATTTTATCGCTAGCACAGATACGCAGTATTTT.

This clonotype has a count of ten or more. The V gene is TRBV20-1, the J gene TRBJ2-7; D is ambiguous. The CDR3 extends over 13 amino acids. Germline CDR1 DFQATT, CDR2 SNEGSKA (reference sequence). V lost 3 bases, J lost 4 bases, and 13 bases lay in between. CDR3 nucleotides: TGCAGTGCTAGCCGTACCGCTCAATACGAGCAGTACTTC. Translation: CSASRTAQYEQYF.

This sequence joins TRBV18 and TRBJ2-2, with D possibly TRBD2 on 6 matching bases. The germline V gene has CDR1 KGHSH and CDR2 LQKENI. V lost 8 bases and J 0 bases, leaving 10 bases between the germline ends. The CDR3 totals 14 residues. The CDR3 region has the DNA TGTGCCAGCCAGGGACTTTCGAACACCGGGGAGCTGTTTTTT. Translation: CASQGLSNTGELFF. Together with reference TRBV18 and TRBJ2-2, the CDR3 gives the full variable domain: NAGVMQNPRHLVRRRGQEARLRCSPMKGHSHVYWYRQLPEEGLKFMVYLQKENIIDESGMPKERFSAEFPKEGPSILRIQQVVRGDSAAYFCASQGLSNTGELFFGEGSRLTVL.

This clonotype was seen many times. J is TRBJ1-2 and V is TRBV5-1; the match to TRBD1 covers 7 bases. V trimming: 4 bases; J trimming: 8 bases; junction bases outside the gene matches: 11. Germline V gene lookup returns CDR1 SGHRS and CDR2 YFSETQ. The CDR3 loop spans 14 amino acids. The CDR3 is CASSPNWGQSGYTF. CDR3 nucleotides: TGCGCCAGCAGCCCGAATTGGGGACAGTCGGGCTACACCTTC.

This clonotype was found many times. This chain links TRBV27 with TRBJ2-7; D uncertain. This CDR3 has 14 amino acids. CDR1 is MNHEY, CDR2 SMNVEV, per germline (reference sequence). Trimming removed 0 bases at V and 3 bases at J, with 9 bases between. The CDR3 DNA reads TGTGCCAGCAGTTTATCCCGATTGGGCTACGAGCAGTACTTC. Residues: CASSLSRLGYEQYF.

There are a few counts of this clonotype. CDR3 loop: CASSQIPSGQDTEAFF. DNA of the CDR3: TGCGCCAGCAGTCAAATACCGTCCGGGCAGGACACTGAAGCTTTCTTT. The rearrangement uses TRBV5-1 and TRBJ1-1; no definite D call. V was trimmed by 5 bases and J by 3 bases, leaving 20 bases between them. The CDR3 consists of 16 residues. Germline V gene data show CDR1 as SGHRS and CDR2 as YFSETQ. Drawing the rest from reference TRBV5-1 and TRBJ1-1, the complete variable domain is KAGVTQTPRYLIKTRGQQVTLSCSPISGHRSVSWYQQTPGQGLQFLFEYFSETQRNKGNFPGRFSGRQFSNSRSEMNVSTLELGDSALYLCASSQIPSGQDTEAFFGQGTRLTVV.

The sample holds many counts of this clonotype. The rearrangement uses TRBV7-9 and TRBJ2-3; D may be TRBD2 (6 bases). Trimming cost V 5 bases and J 2 bases, with 14 bases left between them. The CDR3 spans 15 residues. Germline V CDR1 and CDR2: SEHNR, FQNEAQ (reference sequence). The chain's CDR3 is CASSLVSGFTDTQYF. Here the CDR3 DNA reads TGTGCCAGCAGCCTCGTTAGCGGCTTCACAGATACGCAGTATTTT.

Only a few counts were recorded for this clonotype. The V gene is TRBV6-5, the J gene TRBJ2-3; D may be TRBD2 (6 bases). V dropped 0 bases and J dropped 5 bases, with 15 bases sitting between them. Germline assignment: CDR1 MNHEY and CDR2 SVGAGI. The CDR3 loop spans 16 amino acids. The CDR3 DNA reads TGTGCCAGCAGTTACTCGGCTAGCGCGTCAAGAGATACGCAGTATTTT. Its translation is CASSYSASASRDTQYF.

This clonotype was found a few times. The chain is built from TRBV20-1 and TRBJ2-3; 8 positions agree with TRBD2. CDR3 length equals 13 residues. Germline V gene sequence: CDR1 DFQATT, CDR2 SNEGSKA (reference sequence). The V gene end was trimmed by 7 bases and the J gene end by 4 bases; junction bases not matched to a gene: 7. CDR3 DNA: TGCAGTGAAGCAGCGGGAGTTGCAGATACGCAGTATTTT. This encodes CSEAAGVADTQYF.

This clonotype was detected a few times. J is TRBJ2-7 and V is TRBV19; D is unresolved. CDR1 LNHDA and CDR2 SQIVND come from the germline V gene (reference sequence). V lost 1 base, J lost 3 bases, and 10 bases lay in between. This CDR3 region has 14 residues. The CDR3 DNA reads as TGTGCCAGTAGTATAGGGCCCACCAGCTACGAGCAGTACTTC. Residues: CASSIGPTSYEQYF.

The sample holds many counts of this clonotype. This chain connects TRBV5-1 to TRBJ2-5; no clear D gene. There are 13 residues in the CDR3. CDR1 and CDR2 from the germline V gene are SGHRS and YFSETQ. Trimming cost V 2 bases and J 0 bases, with 5 bases left between them. The CDR3 is CASSFDNQETQYF. The CDR3 nucleotides read TGCGCCAGCAGCTTTGACAACCAAGAGACCCAGTACTTC. Full variable domain (remainder filled in from reference TRBV5-1 and TRBJ2-5): KAGVTQTPRYLIKTRGQQVTLSCSPISGHRSVSWYQQTPGQGLQFLFEYFSETQRNKGNFPGRFSGRQFSNSRSEMNVSTLELGDSALYLCASSFDNQETQYFGPGTRLLVL.

This clonotype has ten or more counts. The chain carries TRBV13 and TRBJ2-7; D is unclear. This CDR3 has 12 amino acids. The germline V and J ends were trimmed by 2 bases and 3 bases, with 5 bases remaining between them. The germline V gene encodes CDR1 PRHDT and CDR2 FYEKMQ (reference sequence). CDR3 nucleotide sequence: TGTGCCAGCAGCTTATCTAGCTACGAGCAGTACTTC. Protein sequence: CASSLSSYEQYF.

The chain recombines TRBV6-5 with TRBJ2-7, with D tentatively TRBD1 or TRBD2 (5 bases each). Trimming pared 10 bases from V and 4 bases from J, leaving 20 bases between. This CDR3 is built from 14 residues. Germline loops: CDR1 MNHEY, CDR2 SVGAGI. The CDR3 reads CATMDGTRAYEQYF. The DNA of the CDR3 is TGTGCCACCATGGACGGGACCCGGGCATACGAGCAGTACTTC.